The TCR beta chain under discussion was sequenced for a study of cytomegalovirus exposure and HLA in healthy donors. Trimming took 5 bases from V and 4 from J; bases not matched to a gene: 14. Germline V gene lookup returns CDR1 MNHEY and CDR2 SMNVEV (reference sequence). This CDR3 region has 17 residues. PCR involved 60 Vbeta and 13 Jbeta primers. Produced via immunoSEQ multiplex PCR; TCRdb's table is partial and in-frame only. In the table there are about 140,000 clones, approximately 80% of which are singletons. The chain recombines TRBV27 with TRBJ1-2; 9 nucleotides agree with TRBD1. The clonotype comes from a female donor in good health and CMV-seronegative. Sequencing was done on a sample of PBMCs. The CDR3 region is CASSPTGGILKGYGYTF. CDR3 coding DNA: TGTGCCAGCAGTCCCACAGGGGGCATATTAAAGGGCTATGGCTACACCTTC.